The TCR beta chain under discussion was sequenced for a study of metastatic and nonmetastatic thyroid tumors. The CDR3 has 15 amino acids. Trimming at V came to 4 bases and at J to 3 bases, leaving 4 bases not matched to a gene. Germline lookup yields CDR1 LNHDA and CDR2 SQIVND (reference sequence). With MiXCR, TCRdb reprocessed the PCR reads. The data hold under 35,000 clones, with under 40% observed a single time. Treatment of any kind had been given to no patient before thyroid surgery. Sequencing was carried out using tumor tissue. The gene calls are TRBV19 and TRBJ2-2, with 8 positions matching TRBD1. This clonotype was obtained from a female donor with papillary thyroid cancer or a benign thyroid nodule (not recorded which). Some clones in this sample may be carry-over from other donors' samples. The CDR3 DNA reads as TGTGCCAGTAGTACCGGACAGGGCGACACCGGGGAGCTGTTTTTT. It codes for CASSTGQGDTGELFF.